There are a few counts of the clone carrying this TCR beta chain. The antigen remains unidentified. The data derive from a study of T cells after yellow fever vaccination. Across the whole study: With SMART-Seq v4 Ultra Low Input, the fractions containing low cell numbers were prepared. Study findings and constraints: A weaker secondary response peaked on day 5, the primary on day 15. Most primary-vaccination clones recurred post-booster (roughly 96% CD4, over 70% CD8).

For TCR, cDNA came from 5'RACE template switching, which added a universal primer site and UMIs. MiXCR was run by TCRdb on the 5' RACE reads, yielding one entry per CDR3 protein. Of a few hundred thousand distinct CDR3 sequences in the sample, roughly 11% are singletons; the top ten hold 18%. There are 15 residues in the CDR3. Trimming pared 1 base from V and 1 base from J, leaving 10 bases between. The TCR originated in a man in his late teens or twenties who received the YFV17D yellow fever vaccine. V and J are TRBV12-3 or TRBV12-4 and TRBJ2-5, with D possibly matching TRBD2 (5 bases). The sample consisted of PBMCs, taken on the day of the first yellow fever vaccination. The DNA for the CDR3 is TGTGCCAGCAGTTTAGGGGTAGAGGGCCAAGAGACCCAGTACTTC. Translated: CASSLGVEGQETQYF.